This TCR beta chain appears in the sequencing data of a study of somatic mutations in cytotoxic T cells in rheumatoid arthritis. Sequencing was performed with immunoSEQ multiplex PCR; in TCRdb, only in-frame clones are kept and a portion is missing. The repertoire holds under 35,000 clones, with around 87% as singletons. Trimming stripped 5 bases from V and 2 bases from J, with 6 bases between. The CDR3 has 11 amino acids. Germline assignment: CDR1 DFQATT and CDR2 SNEGSKA (reference sequence). The table lists this clone with a few counts. The receptor's source is an adult with rheumatoid arthritis. Sequencing was done on a sample of CD8+ T cells sorted from blood. The V call is TRBV20-1, the J call TRBJ1-1, with D unclear. CDR3 bases: TGCAGTGCTCCCTTAAACACTGAAGCTTTCTTT. Translating gives CSAPLNTEAFF.